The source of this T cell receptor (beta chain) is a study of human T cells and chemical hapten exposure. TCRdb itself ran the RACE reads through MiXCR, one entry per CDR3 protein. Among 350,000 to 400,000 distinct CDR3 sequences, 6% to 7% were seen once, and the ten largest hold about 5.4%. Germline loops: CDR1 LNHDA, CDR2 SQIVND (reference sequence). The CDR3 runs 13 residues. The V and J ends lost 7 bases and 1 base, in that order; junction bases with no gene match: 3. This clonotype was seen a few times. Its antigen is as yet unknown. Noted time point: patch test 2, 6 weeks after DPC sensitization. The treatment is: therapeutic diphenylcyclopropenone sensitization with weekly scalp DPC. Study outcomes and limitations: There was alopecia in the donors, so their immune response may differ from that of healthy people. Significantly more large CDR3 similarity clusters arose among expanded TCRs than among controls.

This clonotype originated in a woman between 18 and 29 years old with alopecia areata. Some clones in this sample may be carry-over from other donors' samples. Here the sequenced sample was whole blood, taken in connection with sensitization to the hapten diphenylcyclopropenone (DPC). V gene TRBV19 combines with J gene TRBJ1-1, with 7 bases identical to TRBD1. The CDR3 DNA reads TGTGCCAGTAATCCAGGGGGGAACACTGAAGCTTTCTTT. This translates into CASNPGGNTEAFF.